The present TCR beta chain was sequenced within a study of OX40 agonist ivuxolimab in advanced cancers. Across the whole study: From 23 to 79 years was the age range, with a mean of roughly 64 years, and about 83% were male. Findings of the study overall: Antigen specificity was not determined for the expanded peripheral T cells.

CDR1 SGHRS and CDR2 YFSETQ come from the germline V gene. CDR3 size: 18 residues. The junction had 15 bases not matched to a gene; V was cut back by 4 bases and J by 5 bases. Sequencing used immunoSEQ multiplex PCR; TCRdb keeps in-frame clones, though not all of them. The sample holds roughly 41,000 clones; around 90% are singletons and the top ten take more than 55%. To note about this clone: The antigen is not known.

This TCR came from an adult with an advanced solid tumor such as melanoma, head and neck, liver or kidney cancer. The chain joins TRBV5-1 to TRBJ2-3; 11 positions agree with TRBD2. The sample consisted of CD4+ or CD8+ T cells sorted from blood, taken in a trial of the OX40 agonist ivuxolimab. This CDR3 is CASSVAGIAGGPRDTQYF. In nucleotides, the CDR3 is TGCGCCAGCAGCGTCGCAGGAATAGCGGGAGGGCCGAGAGATACGCAGTATTTT.